This TCR beta chain was sequenced for a study of identical twins. The CDR3 is 17 amino acids. Trimming cost V 4 bases and J 2 bases; bases outside gene matches: 10. Germline V gene data show CDR1 as KGHDR and CDR2 as SFDVKD. This clonotype appeared a few times. Its antigen is not known. Findings and caveats of the study: Memory repertoires showed no such pattern, whereas abundant cord blood beta clonotypes carried fewer insertions. Out-of-frame beta sequences exhibited a weaker degree of excess twin sharing.

TCRdb reprocessed the 5' RACE reads via MiXCR and lists one record per CDR3 protein. The profile covers roughly 1.6 million distinct CDR3 sequences, with less than 40% appearing a single time and about 0.27% taken by the ten largest. The clonotype was recovered from a newborn girl in good health. The sample taken for sequencing was cord blood. The rearrangement joins TRBV24-1 to TRBJ2-5; 9 bases match TRBD2. CDR3 sequence (DNA): TGTGCCACCAGTGACCCGACTAGCGGAGACAATCAAGAGACCCAGTACTTC. Its translation: CATSDPTSGDNQETQYF.